A single sample gave rise to the 17 T cell receptor beta chains below, sequenced in a study of T cell changes during pregnancy in multiple sclerosis. Some clones are missing from TCRdb's copy, which holds only in-frame ones; the method was immunoSEQ multiplex PCR. The sample includes 65,000 to 85,000 clones, roughly 92% of them seen just once. This specimen was CD4+ T cells from peripheral blood mononuclear cells, taken before pregnancy. These receptors came from a female donor with multiple sclerosis, enrolled in a pregnancy study.

The rearrangement links TRBV5-6 to TRBJ1-1; D is unresolved. Per germline, CDR1 SGHDT and CDR2 YYEEEE. CDR3 size: 15 residues. Between the trimmed V and J ends, which lost 5 bases and 5 bases, there was a span of 19 bases. CDR3 DNA sequence: TGTGCCAGCAGTTCCGCCATATCCCCGGGGACTGAAGCTTTCTTT. Amino acid sequence: CASSSAISPGTEAFF.

There are a few counts of this clone. The gene calls are TRBV30 and TRBJ1-5; D is ambiguous. V lost 4 bases and J 3 bases, leaving 13 bases between the germline ends. This CDR3 is 14 amino acids long. Germline-derived CDR1 and CDR2 are GTSNPN and SVGIG (reference sequence). The CDR3 DNA reads as TGTGCCTGGAAACGCAGGCCCCCCAATCAGCCCCAGCATTTT. This translates into CAWKRRPPNQPQHF.

This clone has a single count. One junction end disagrees with the germline gene, perhaps due to a read error. The chain uses TRBV15 and TRBJ2-7; 7 positions agree with TRBD2. This CDR3 is built from 12 residues. The germline V gene encodes CDR1 LNHNV and CDR2 YYDKDF (reference sequence). The CDR3 bases are TGTGCCACCAGCAGAGATAGCGGGCCGAGGGGCTTC. It translates to CATSRDSGPRGF. The entire variable domain, with the rest obtained from reference TRBV15 and TRBJ2-7, is as follows: DAMVIQNPRYQVTQFGKPVTLSCSQTLNHNVMYWYQQKSSQAPKLLFHYYDKDFNNEADTPDNFQSRRPNTSFCFLDIRSPGLGDTAMYLCATSRDSGPRGFGPGTRLTVT.

V and J are TRBV10-3 and TRBJ2-3, with D perhaps TRBD2 (6 bases). V gave up 4 bases and J gave up 4 bases, with 15 bases separating them. This CDR3 has 15 amino acids. Germline V gene data show CDR1 as ENHRY and CDR2 as SYGVKD. For the CDR3, the DNA is TGTGCCATCAGTGTGGACGGGACTGGGTCAGATACGCAGTATTTT. This codes for CAISVDGTGSDTQYF.

Comments on this clone: A read error may account for a junction end that differs from germline. The chain is built from TRBV5-1 and TRBJ2-1; 11 bases align to TRBD2. Germline V gene lookup returns CDR1 SGHRS and CDR2 YFSETQ. This CDR3 spans 16 amino acids. CDR3 DNA sequence: TGCGCCAGCAGTTTGGTAGCGGGGGGGCCCCGAAATGAGCAGTTCTTC. Translation: CASSLVAGGPRNEQFF. Variable domain in full (rest from reference TRBV5-1 and TRBJ2-1): KAGVTQTPRYLIKTRGQQVTLSCSPISGHRSVSWYQQTPGQGLQFLFEYFSETQRNKGNFPGRFSGRQFSNSRSEMNVSTLELGDSALYLCASSLVAGGPRNEQFFGPGTRLTVL.

The rearrangement joins TRBV19 to TRBJ2-6, with 7 nucleotides matching TRBD1. Trimming took 1 base from V and 3 from J; bases not matched to a gene: 6. The germline V gene encodes CDR1 LNHDA and CDR2 SQIVND (reference sequence). This CDR3 is built from 17 residues. CDR3 coding DNA: TGTGCCAGTAGTATAGGTACAGGGGTAGGTGGGGCCAACGTCCTGACTTTC. Protein product: CASSIGTGVGGANVLTF.

This clone has only a few counts. The chain is built from TRBV6-1 and TRBJ1-2; D is unclear. V shed 1 base and J shed 4 bases, with 4 bases lying between them. CDR1 and CDR2 (germline): MNHNS, SASEGT. CDR3 length equals 12 residues. CDR3 in amino acids: CASSEGGYGYTF. CDR3 DNA sequence: TGTGCCAGCAGTGAAGGAGGCTATGGCTACACCTTC.

The J gene is TRBJ2-1, the V gene TRBV29-1; D unresolved. Germline CDR1 is SQVTM and CDR2 is ANQGSEA. The length of the CDR3 is 11 residues. Trimming stripped 2 bases from V and 5 bases from J, with 4 bases between. The CDR3 DNA follows: TGCAGCGTTGAATCCAACAATGAGCAGTTCTTC. Protein product: CSVESNNEQFF.

V gene TRBV29-1 combines with J gene TRBJ1-2; 7 nucleotides align to TRBD1. V trimming: 6 bases; J trimming: 2 bases; junction bases outside the gene matches: 3. CDR3 length: 12 residues. Germline CDR1 reads SQVTM; CDR2 reads ANQGSEA. DNA of the CDR3: TGCAGCGTCCGGGACAGCAACTATGGCTACACCTTC. This sequence encodes CSVRDSNYGYTF. The variable domain in full, completed from reference TRBV29-1 and TRBJ1-2, reads SAVISQKPSRDICQRGTSLTIQCQVDSQVTMMFWYRQQPGQSLTLIATANQGSEATYESGFVIDKFPISRPNLTFSTLTVSNMSPEDSSIYLCSVRDSNYGYTFGSGTRLTVV.

The V and J genes are TRBV6-1 and TRBJ2-7, with a tentative D call TRBD1 (6 bases). The CDR3 extends over 15 amino acids. Trimming took off 7 bases at V and 4 bases at J, with 20 bases between the two ends. Germline lookup yields CDR1 MNHNS and CDR2 SASEGT. The CDR3 nucleotides are TGTGCCAGCACGTACGACCAGGGGCGATTGTACGAGCAGTACTTC. Protein product: CASTYDQGRLYEQYF.

The gene calls are TRBV5-6 and TRBJ2-2; D remains unclear. From germline, CDR1 is SGHDT and CDR2 YYEEEE. Trimming cost V 4 bases and J 4 bases, with 11 bases left between them. CDR3 length: 14 amino acids. The CDR3 region is CASSLLGPTGELFF. The CDR3 nucleotides read TGTGCCAGCAGCCTCCTAGGCCCCACCGGGGAGCTGTTTTTT.

The V gene is TRBV28, the J gene TRBJ2-7, with 7 bases matching TRBD1. The CDR3 has 17 amino acids. J was trimmed by 0 bases and V by 7 bases; bases with no gene match: 15. Germline V gene lookup returns CDR1 MDHEN and CDR2 SYDVKM. Here the CDR3 DNA reads TGTGCCAGCACCATTACCCTGGGACAGCGCTCCTCCTACGAGCAGTACTTC. It is translated as CASTITLGQRSSYEQYF. Full variable domain (remainder filled in from reference TRBV28 and TRBJ2-7): DVKVTQSSRYLVKRTGEKVFLECVQDMDHENMFWYRQDPGLGLRLIYFSYDVKMKEKGDIPEGYSVSREKKERFSLILESASTNQTSMYLCASTITLGQRSSYEQYFGPGTRLTVT.

J is TRBJ1-2 and V is TRBV19, with TRBD1 identical over 7 bases. With V trimmed by 6 bases and J by 2 bases, 3 bases remained unmatched. CDR1 and CDR2 from the germline V gene are LNHDA and SQIVND (reference sequence). The CDR3 loop spans 13 amino acids. CDR3 loop: CASSQGGNYGYTF. The CDR3 bases are TGTGCCAGTAGCCAGGGGGGCAACTATGGCTACACCTTC.

The chain recombines TRBV29-1 with TRBJ1-2; a possible D gene is TRBD1 (5 bases). The germline gives CDR1 SQVTM, CDR2 ANQGSEA. Trimming removed 8 bases from V and 3 bases from J, with 16 bases in between. CDR3 length equals 13 residues. CDR3 nucleotides: TGCAGCACTTCCCAAGGGACTGACTATGGCTACACCTTC. This translates into CSTSQGTDYGYTF.

J is TRBJ1-1 and V is TRBV6-1; D gene ambiguous. CDR1 is MNHNS and CDR2 is SASEGT in the germline V gene. The CDR3 loop spans 14 amino acids. The V and J ends lost 7 bases and 1 base respectively, with 13 bases between them. The CDR3 DNA follows: TGTGCCAGCACCCGGAGACGGGAGAACACTGAAGCTTTCTTT. Residues: CASTRRRENTEAFF.

The V gene is TRBV4-2, the J gene TRBJ1-1, with D perhaps matching TRBD1 (5 bases). Looked up from germline, CDR1 is LGHNA and CDR2 is YNFKEQ. Trimming removed 1 base from V and 5 bases from J, with 8 bases in between. This CDR3 comprises 13 residues. The CDR3 is CASSQGQITEAFF. The CDR3 bases are TGTGCCAGCAGCCAAGGACAGATTACTGAAGCTTTCTTT.

J is TRBJ2-1 and V is TRBV7-9, with D possibly TRBD2 on 5 matching bases. Germline V gives CDR1 SEHNR, CDR2 FQNEAQ (reference sequence). V dropped 1 base and J dropped 7 bases, with 17 bases sitting between them. This CDR3 has 16 residues. The CDR3 DNA follows: TGTGCCAGCAGCTTAGTAGGGTGGGAGCATAGTAATGAGCAGTTCTTC. Translated: CASSLVGWEHSNEQFF.